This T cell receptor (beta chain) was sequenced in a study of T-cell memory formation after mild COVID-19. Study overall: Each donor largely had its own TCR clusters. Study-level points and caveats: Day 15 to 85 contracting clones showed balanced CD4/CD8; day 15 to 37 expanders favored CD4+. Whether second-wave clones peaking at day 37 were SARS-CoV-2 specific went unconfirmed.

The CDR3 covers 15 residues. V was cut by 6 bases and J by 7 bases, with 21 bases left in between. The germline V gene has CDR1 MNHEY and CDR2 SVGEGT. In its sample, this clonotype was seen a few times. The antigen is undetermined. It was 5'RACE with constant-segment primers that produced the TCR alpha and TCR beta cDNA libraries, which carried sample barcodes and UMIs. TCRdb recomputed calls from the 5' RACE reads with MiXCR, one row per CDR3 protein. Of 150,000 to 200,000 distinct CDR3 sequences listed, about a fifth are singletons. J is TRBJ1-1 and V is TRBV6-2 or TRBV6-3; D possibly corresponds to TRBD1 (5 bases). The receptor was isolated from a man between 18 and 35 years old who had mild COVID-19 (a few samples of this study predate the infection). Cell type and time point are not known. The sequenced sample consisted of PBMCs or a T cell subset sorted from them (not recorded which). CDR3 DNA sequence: TGTGCCAGCAGCCCTTTCCCCGGGACTGGAAGTGAAGCTTTCTTT. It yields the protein CASSPFPGTGSEAFF.